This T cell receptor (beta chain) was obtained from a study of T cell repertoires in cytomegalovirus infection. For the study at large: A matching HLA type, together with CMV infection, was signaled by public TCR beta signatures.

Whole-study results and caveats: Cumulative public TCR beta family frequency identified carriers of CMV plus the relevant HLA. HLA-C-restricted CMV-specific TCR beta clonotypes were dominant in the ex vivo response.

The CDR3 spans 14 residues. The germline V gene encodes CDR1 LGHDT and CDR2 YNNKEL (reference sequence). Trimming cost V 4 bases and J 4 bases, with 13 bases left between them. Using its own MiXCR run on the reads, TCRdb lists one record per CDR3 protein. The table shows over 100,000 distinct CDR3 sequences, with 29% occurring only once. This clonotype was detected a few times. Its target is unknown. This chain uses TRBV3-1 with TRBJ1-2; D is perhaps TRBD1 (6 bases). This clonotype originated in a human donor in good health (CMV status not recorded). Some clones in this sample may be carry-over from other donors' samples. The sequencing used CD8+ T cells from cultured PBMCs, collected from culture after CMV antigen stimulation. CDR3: CASSPGRGPYGYTF. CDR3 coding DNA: TGTGCCAGCAGCCCCGGCAGGGGTCCCTATGGCTACACCTTC.